The 27 T cell receptor beta chains reported below all come from one sample, sequenced in a study of graft-versus-host responses after intestinal transplantation. Data came from immunoSEQ multiplex PCR; TCRdb stores just in-frame clones and leaves some out. The sample yields tens of thousands of clones, approximately 88% seen once. Their cognate antigens are unknown. Here the sequenced sample was unstimulated CD8+ T cells sorted from spleen or lymph node cells, taken before intestinal transplant. The receptors were sampled from a human donor who received an intestinal transplant.

The genes are TRBV4-2 and TRBJ1-6; D not resolved. The CDR3 sequence is 17 residues long. Trimming took 0 bases from V and 0 from J, leaving 9 bases between them. Germline CDR1 and CDR2: LGHNA and YNFKEQ. Here the CDR3 DNA reads TGTGCCAGCAGCCAAGAGCGGGCCAGCTCCTATAATTCACCCCTCCACTTT. Its translation: CASSQERASSYNSPLHF.

This clone was observed a single time. The genes are TRBV2 and TRBJ2-5; no clear D. V lost 3 bases, J lost 7 bases, and 12 bases lay in between. Germline-derived CDR1 and CDR2 are SNHLY and FYNNEI. This CDR3 has 13 residues. CDR3 sequence (DNA): TGTGCCAGCAGTGATGGTCCAGATTTGACCCAGTACTTC. Translating gives CASSDGPDLTQYF.

The chain couples TRBV28 to TRBJ2-7, with D possibly matching TRBD2 (5 bases). This CDR3 is 12 amino acids long. Between the trimmed V and J ends, which lost 2 bases and 3 bases, there was a span of 5 bases. Germline CDR1 reads MDHEN; CDR2 reads SYDVKM. CDR3 sequence reads: CASSLGSYEQYF. The CDR3 bases are TGTGCCAGCAGTTTAGGGAGCTACGAGCAGTACTTC. The whole variable domain, remainder taken from reference TRBV28 and TRBJ2-7, is DVKVTQSSRYLVKRTGEKVFLECVQDMDHENMFWYRQDPGLGLRLIYFSYDVKMKEKGDIPEGYSVSREKKERFSLILESASTNQTSMYLCASSLGSYEQYFGPGTRLTVT.

This clone has just one count. This chain uses TRBV13 with TRBJ2-5, with D possibly being TRBD2 (6 bases). Germline V gene lookup returns CDR1 PRHDT and CDR2 FYEKMQ (reference sequence). V was cut by 1 base and J by 2 bases, with 14 bases left in between. CDR3 length: 16 residues. The CDR3 loop is CASSLEGAGIQETQYF. CDR3 coding DNA: TGTGCCAGCAGCTTAGAAGGGGCGGGGATACAAGAGACCCAGTACTTC.

This clone was counted a few times. The chain combines TRBV2 with TRBJ2-3, with 10 nucleotides matching TRBD2. V lost 6 bases, J lost 6 bases, and 18 bases stayed unmatched. This CDR3 comprises 18 residues. Looked up from germline, CDR1 is SNHLY and CDR2 is FYNNEI. The CDR3 sequence: CASSSLQGLAGVGDTQYF. The DNA for the CDR3 is TGTGCCAGCAGCAGTCTACAAGGGCTAGCGGGAGTGGGCGATACGCAGTATTTT.

The CDR3 DNA reads as TGTGCCAGCAGCTTAGGCCGGTATCGAAGTTACGAGCAGTACTTC. The encoded protein is CASSLGRYRSYEQYF. The genes are TRBV13 and TRBJ2-7; D unclear. Trimming left V 0 bases short and J 4 bases short, with 13 bases between. This CDR3 spans 15 amino acids. The germline gives CDR1 PRHDT, CDR2 FYEKMQ (reference sequence).

The chain employs TRBV27 and TRBJ1-1, with TRBD1 matching over 7 bases. V dropped 4 bases and J dropped 5; count of bases not matched to a gene: 4. The CDR3 is 13 amino acids. Germline V gene sequence: CDR1 MNHEY, CDR2 SMNVEV (reference sequence). CDR3 sequence reads: CASSYAQGTEAFF. In nucleotides, the CDR3 is TGTGCCAGCAGTTACGCACAGGGGACTGAAGCTTTCTTT.

The gene calls are TRBV5-1 and TRBJ2-7; possible D gene TRBD2, 5 bases. The CDR3 covers 13 residues. V was pared by 3 bases and J by 2 bases, with 9 bases between. From germline, CDR1 is SGHRS and CDR2 YFSETQ. As DNA, the CDR3 is TGCGCCAGCAGCTGGACTCGGGCCTACGAGCAGTACTTC. This translates into CASSWTRAYEQYF.

This clone has a single count. The V gene is TRBV6-5, the J gene TRBJ1-5; a possible D gene is TRBD1 (5 bases). The CDR3 is made up of 13 amino acids. Germline CDR1 is MNHEY and CDR2 is SVGAGI. Between the trimmed V and J ends, which lost 4 bases and 4 bases, there was a span of 8 bases. CDR3 loop: CASSSAGNQPQHF. In nucleotides, the CDR3 is TGTGCCAGCAGTTCCGCAGGGAATCAGCCCCAGCATTTT.

This clone has more than one count but fewer than ten. The gene calls are TRBV9 and TRBJ1-3; no clear D gene. CDR1 SGDLS and CDR2 YYNGEE come from the germline V gene. V was pared by 0 bases and J by 4 bases, with 14 bases between. CDR3 size: 16 residues. The CDR3 bases are TGTGCCAGCAGCGTAGATGGGCGCACAGCCGGAAACACCATATATTTT. Residues: CASSVDGRTAGNTIYF. The full variable domain, in which reference TRBV9 and TRBJ1-3 provide the parts outside the CDR3, is DSGVTQTPKHLITATGQRVTLRCSPRSGDLSVYWYQQSLDQGLQFLIQYYNGEERAKGNILERFSAQQFPDLHSELNLSSLELGDSALYFCASSVDGRTAGNTIYFGEGSWLTVV.

This clone was detected only a few times. This chain joins TRBV19 and TRBJ2-3; TRBD1 agrees at 7 bases. The CDR3 runs 15 residues. The germline V gene has CDR1 LNHDA and CDR2 SQIVND (reference sequence). With V trimmed by 1 base and J by 2 bases, 3 bases remained unmatched. In DNA, the CDR3 is TGTGCCAGTAGTATAGGGACAGGCGTCACAGATACGCAGTATTTT. Translation gives CASSIGTGVTDTQYF.

The V and J genes are TRBV11-2 and TRBJ2-5, with D perhaps TRBD2 (6 bases). V was trimmed by 1 base and J by 7 bases, leaving 10 bases between them. Germline assignment: CDR1 SGHAT and CDR2 FQNNGV. The CDR3 has 13 residues. Here the CDR3 reads CASSLAGGLTQYF. The CDR3 bases are TGTGCCAGCAGCTTAGCCGGGGGTTTGACCCAGTACTTC.

The chain links TRBV13 to TRBJ1-1; D not resolved. Trimming removed 0 bases from V and 0 bases from J, with 5 bases in between. CDR3 length: 14 residues. Germline V gene data show CDR1 as PRHDT and CDR2 as FYEKMQ (reference sequence). CDR3 sequence reads: CASSLGGLNTEAFF. CDR3 nucleotides: TGTGCCAGCAGCTTAGGGGGCTTGAACACTGAAGCTTTCTTT.

V gene TRBV19 combines with J gene TRBJ2-2, with 9 bases identical to TRBD1. Germline CDR1 and CDR2: LNHDA and SQIVND (reference sequence). The ends lost 7 bases at V and 5 bases at J; junction bases unmatched: 14. CDR3 length: 17 residues. The chain's CDR3 is CASTNRPGQGWTGELFF. CDR3 DNA: TGTGCCAGTACAAACCGACCGGGACAGGGATGGACCGGGGAGCTGTTTTTT.

This clone occurred once. The chain carries TRBV2 and TRBJ2-3; D may be TRBD1 (5 bases). The CDR3 is 13 residues long. The V and J ends lost 7 bases and 2 bases respectively, with 10 bases between them. CDR1 is SNHLY, CDR2 FYNNEI, per germline. Here the CDR3 DNA reads TGTGCCAGCAAGGACACCGACACAGATACGCAGTATTTT. This encodes CASKDTDTDTQYF.

The rearrangement uses TRBV15 and TRBJ2-5, with TRBD2 matching 13 bases. Per the germline V gene, CDR1 is LNHNV and CDR2 is YYDKDF (reference sequence). With V trimmed by 2 bases and J by 5 bases, 17 bases remained unmatched. CDR3 size: 20 residues. CDR3 nucleotides: TGTGCCACCAGCAGAAGACCGAAATTACTAGCGGGAGGGCCTCGGGAGACCCAGTACTTC. Translating gives CATSRRPKLLAGGPRETQYF.

The chain employs TRBV7-6 and TRBJ2-7; 12 bases agree with TRBD2. CDR3 length equals 15 residues. Germline values: CDR1 SGHVS, CDR2 FNYEAQ. J lost 6 bases, V lost 4 bases, and 7 bases had no gene match. CDR3 loop: CASSSGTSGGPEQYF. CDR3 DNA sequence: TGTGCCAGCAGCTCGGGAACTAGCGGGGGGCCCGAGCAGTACTTC.

This clone was observed a few times. The rearrangement links TRBV4-1 to TRBJ2-7, with TRBD1 as a possible D gene (5 bases). The CDR3 is 14 amino acids. Trimming left V 0 bases short and J 1 base short, with 7 bases between. Germline CDR1 and CDR2: MGHRA and YSYEKL. CDR3 sequence reads: CASSQETVSYEQYF. The CDR3 DNA sequence: TGCGCCAGCAGCCAAGAGACAGTTTCCTACGAGCAGTACTTC.

The chain links TRBV29-1 to TRBJ1-1; the match to TRBD1 covers 8 bases. CDR3 size: 14 residues. Germline V gene data show CDR1 as SQVTM and CDR2 as ANQGSEA. Trimming took 5 bases from V and 4 from J; bases not matched to a gene: 9. The CDR3 sequence: CSVIGGQGITEAFF. Written as DNA, the CDR3 is TGCAGCGTTATTGGCGGACAGGGCATCACTGAAGCTTTCTTT.

This chain connects TRBV6-1 to TRBJ1-2, with D possibly matching TRBD1 (5 bases). V was shortened by 4 bases and J by 6 bases, with 15 bases between the two germline ends. This CDR3 comprises 14 residues. The germline V gene has CDR1 MNHNS and CDR2 SASEGT. The DNA of the CDR3 is TGTGCCAGCAGTGTGGTACAGGCAAACGATGGCTACACCTTC. Translation gives CASSVVQANDGYTF.

This chain links TRBV18 with TRBJ2-7; perhaps TRBD2 as D (7 bases). CDR1 KGHSH and CDR2 LQKENI come from the germline V gene. The CDR3 contains 20 residues. V lost 2 bases and J 0 bases, leaving 26 bases between the germline ends. The CDR3 region has the DNA TGTGCCAGCTCACCAGGGGAGGGGAGGGGTGTGGACAGCCACTCCTACGAGCAGTACTTC. This gives the protein CASSPGEGRGVDSHSYEQYF.

The chain carries TRBV18 and TRBJ2-7; TRBD1 agrees at 9 bases. The junction had 8 bases not matched to a gene; V was cut back by 3 bases and J by 5 bases. The CDR3 runs 15 residues. Per germline, CDR1 KGHSH and CDR2 LQKENI. CDR3 DNA sequence: TGTGCCAGCTCACCGGGACAGGGTTTCAAGAACGAGCAGTACTTC. This sequence encodes CASSPGQGFKNEQYF.

The gene calls are TRBV27 and TRBJ2-1, with 10 bases matching TRBD2. The CDR3 runs to 15 residues. Germline CDR1 MNHEY, CDR2 SMNVEV (reference sequence). Trimming removed 3 bases from V and 8 bases from J; junction bases left unmatched: 7. The CDR3 region has the DNA TGTGCCAGCAGTTTGAAGCGGGGGGGCACGTATGAGCAGTTCTTC. This encodes CASSLKRGGTYEQFF.

This chain links TRBV5-1 with TRBJ2-7, with 8 bases fitting TRBD1. The V gene's germline CDR1 is SGHRS and CDR2 YFSETQ. V was clipped by 3 bases and J by 3 bases; unmatched bases: 8. The CDR3 has 15 amino acids. This CDR3 reads CASSSPGQALYEQYF. CDR3 bases: TGCGCCAGCAGCTCTCCGGGACAGGCCCTCTACGAGCAGTACTTC.

This chain's CDR3 is CASSQEKTGRETQYF. The CDR3 DNA reads as TGCGCCAGCAGCCAAGAAAAGACAGGGCGAGAGACCCAGTACTTC. The chain has TRBV4-1 and TRBJ2-5; 7 bases agree with TRBD1. Germline CDR1 MGHRA, CDR2 YSYEKL. The CDR3 spans 15 residues. J was trimmed by 4 bases and V by 0 bases; bases with no gene match: 5.

The genes are TRBV19 and TRBJ1-5, with a possible D match to TRBD1 (5 bases). Trimming stripped 3 bases from V and 5 bases from J, with 17 bases between. CDR1 LNHDA and CDR2 SQIVND come from the germline V gene (reference sequence). This CDR3 is 16 amino acids long. CDR3 protein: CASSIIGGSRYQPQHF. The CDR3 nucleotides are TGTGCCAGTAGTATTATCGGGGGTAGCCGATATCAGCCCCAGCATTTT. Filled out from reference TRBV19 and TRBJ1-5, the complete variable domain reads DGGITQSPKYLFRKEGQNVTLSCEQNLNHDAMYWYRQDPGQGLRLIYYSQIVNDFQKGDIAEGYSVSREKKESFPLTVTSAQKNPTAFYLCASSIIGGSRYQPQHFGDGTRLSIL.

This clone was detected only a few times. The V gene is TRBV4-1, the J gene TRBJ2-3; the match to TRBD2 covers 9 bases. The CDR3 spans 16 residues. The germline V gene encodes CDR1 MGHRA and CDR2 YSYEKL. V lost 1 base to trimming and J lost 5 bases; unmatched junction nucleotides: 7. CDR3 region: CASSQVSGRPEDTQYF. DNA of the CDR3: TGCGCCAGCAGCCAAGTCAGCGGGAGGCCCGAAGATACGCAGTATTTT.